The 23 T cell receptor beta chains below come from one sample, sequenced in a study of blood T cell dynamics during melanoma immunotherapy. The method was immunoSEQ multiplex PCR; TCRdb's version includes in-frame clones alone and lacks a portion of them. The sample contains roughly 7,000 clones, about 88% of which appear only once. Sample time point: week 3, after first cycle of checkpoint inhibitor. Specimen: blood, collected from a patient treated with checkpoint blockade. The receptors were sampled from a human donor with melanoma. Some clones in this sample may be carry-over from other donors' samples.

The gene calls are TRBV14 and TRBJ2-3; D remains unclear. V was pared by 0 bases and J by 2 bases, with 12 bases between. The CDR3 has 16 residues. Per the germline V gene, CDR1 is SGHDN and CDR2 is FVKESK. This CDR3 is CASSQEMGRITDTQYF. The CDR3, as DNA: TGTGCCAGCAGCCAAGAAATGGGCAGGATCACAGATACGCAGTATTTT. Full variable domain (rest looked up from reference TRBV14 and TRBJ2-3): EAGVTQFPSHSVIEKGQTVTLRCDPISGHDNLYWYRRVMGKEIKFLLHFVKESKQDESGMPNNRFLAERTGGTYSTLKVQPAELEDSGVYFCASSQEMGRITDTQYFGPGTRLTVL.

The chain has TRBV28 and TRBJ1-3; no clear D gene. The CDR3 has 13 amino acids. The germline V gene has CDR1 MDHEN and CDR2 SYDVKM. The germline V and J ends were trimmed by 8 bases and 1 base, with 9 bases remaining between them. CDR3 nucleotides: TGTGCCAGCGAAGAGTTTTCTGGAAACACCATATATTTT. This encodes CASEEFSGNTIYF.

Here the CDR3 reads CASSQSDLSTGANVLTF. The CDR3 region has the DNA TGTGCCAGTAGTCAGTCCGATCTTAGTACTGGGGCCAACGTCCTGACTTTC. This sequence joins TRBV19 and TRBJ2-6, with no clear D. V lost 5 bases to trimming and J lost 2 bases, with 16 bases between them. Germline loops: CDR1 LNHDA, CDR2 SQIVND (reference sequence). This CDR3 contains 17 residues.

The chain couples TRBV7-2 to TRBJ2-7, with 7 positions matching TRBD1. The CDR3 contains 12 residues. Germline values: CDR1 SGHTA, CDR2 FQGNSA. Trimming took 5 bases from V and 4 from J; bases not matched to a gene: 2. CDR3 in amino acids: CASSRRGYEQYF. The CDR3 coding sequence is TGTGCCAGCAGCCGCAGGGGGTACGAGCAGTACTTC.

This clone is termed hyperexpanded. The chain recombines TRBV9 with TRBJ1-1; unclear D gene. V was clipped by 3 bases and J by 4 bases, with 10 bases between them. This CDR3 comprises 13 residues. Germline values: CDR1 SGDLS, CDR2 YYNGEE. CDR3 bases: TGTGCCAGCAGCGAGTATTGGGGCACTGAAGCTTTCTTT. This translates into CASSEYWGTEAFF.

J is TRBJ1-1 and V is TRBV5-6; D is unclear. Germline-derived CDR1 and CDR2 are SGHDT and YYEEEE. V dropped 4 bases and J dropped 4 bases, with 14 bases sitting between them. CDR3 length: 14 amino acids. CDR3: CASSGVGHPTEAFF. Written as DNA, the CDR3 is TGTGCCAGCAGCGGTGTAGGGCATCCCACTGAAGCTTTCTTT.

Relative to its sample, this clone is hyperexpanded. The chain is built from TRBV9 and TRBJ2-3; possible D gene TRBD1, 6 bases. With 2 bases removed from V and 0 bases from J, the gap between germline ends came to 13 bases. Germline CDR1 reads SGDLS; CDR2 reads YYNGEE. The CDR3 length is 16 residues. The chain's CDR3 is CASSVKQGSSTDTQYF. CDR3 bases: TGTGCCAGCAGCGTGAAACAGGGATCTAGCACAGATACGCAGTATTTT.

The V call is TRBV4-1, the J call TRBJ1-2; D not certain. The germline V gene encodes CDR1 MGHRA and CDR2 YSYEKL. This CDR3 has 13 amino acids. Trimming removed 0 bases from V and 2 bases from J, with 4 bases in between. The CDR3 DNA reads as TGCGCCAGCAGCCAAGAGGGGAACTATGGCTACACCTTC. Translating it yields CASSQEGNYGYTF.

The chain recombines TRBV7-3 with TRBJ2-1; D may be TRBD1 (6 bases). V lost 2 bases and J lost 2, with 10 bases in between. The CDR3 is 15 amino acids. Germline V gene lookup returns CDR1 SGHTA and CDR2 FQGTGA. The CDR3 sequence: CASSLVGTTYNEQFF. CDR3 nucleotide sequence: TGTGCCAGCAGCTTAGTGGGGACAACCTACAATGAGCAGTTCTTC.

The chain is built from TRBV19 and TRBJ2-2; D remains unclear. The germline gives CDR1 LNHDA, CDR2 SQIVND (reference sequence). The V end lost 7 bases, the J end lost 5 bases, and 8 bases lay between the germline ends. The CDR3 consists of 12 residues. The CDR3, as DNA: TGTGCCAGTATCCCGCGAACCGGGGAGCTGTTTTTT. Amino acids: CASIPRTGELFF.

The rearrangement joins TRBV5-4 to TRBJ1-2, with D perhaps TRBD1 (6 bases). Germline loops: CDR1 SGHNT, CDR2 YYREEE (reference sequence). The CDR3 loop spans 16 amino acids. V was shortened by 2 bases and J by 3 bases, with 17 bases between the two germline ends. The CDR3 coding sequence is TGTGCCAGCAGCTTAGACCCACCCGGGGGCGACTATGGCTACACCTTC. As protein: CASSLDPPGGDYGYTF.

This chain connects TRBV11-2 to TRBJ2-5, with 9 bases matching TRBD2. CDR1 is SGHAT and CDR2 is FQNNGV in the germline V gene. CDR3 size: 11 residues. Trimming took 5 bases from V and 12 from J; bases not matched to a gene: 4. The CDR3 nucleotides read TGTGCCAGCAGCATGACTAGCGGCAAGTACTTC. This encodes CASSMTSGKYF.

This sequence joins TRBV7-9 and TRBJ2-5; the D gene could be TRBD1 or TRBD2 (5 bases each). V shed 8 bases and J shed 9 bases, with 22 bases lying between them. CDR3 size: 14 residues. Germline assignment: CDR1 SEHNR and CDR2 FQNEAQ (reference sequence). CDR3 nucleotide sequence: TGTGCCAGCCGAAACGCCGGGACGCCAACCGCCCAGTACTTC. Its translation is CASRNAGTPTAQYF.

This clone was observed a single time. The V gene is TRBV5-6, the J gene TRBJ1-5, with TRBD1 identical over 8 bases. Germline trimming cut 5 bases from V and 4 bases from J; bases unmatched to any gene: 5. This CDR3 spans 14 amino acids. Germline CDR1 reads SGHDT; CDR2 reads YYEEEE. The CDR3 spells CASRPDRVNQPQHF. In DNA form, the CDR3 reads TGTGCCAGCAGACCGGACAGGGTGAATCAGCCCCAGCATTTT.

The sample holds one count of this clone. The V gene is TRBV30, the J gene TRBJ2-7; D might be TRBD1 (6 bases). Germline CDR1 GTSNPN, CDR2 SVGIG (reference sequence). The CDR3 is made up of 13 amino acids. Here the CDR3 DNA reads TGTGCATCGACCGGACAGAATTTCTACGAGCAGTACTTC. It encodes CASTGQNFYEQYF. Drawing the rest from reference TRBV30 and TRBJ2-7, the complete variable domain is SQTIHQWPATLVQPVGSPLSLECTVEGTSNPNLYWYRQAAGRGLQLLFYSVGIGQISSEVPQNLSASRPQDRQFILSSKKLLLSDSGFYLCASTGQNFYEQYFGPGTRLTVT.

The CDR3 spells CASSLRRGPMAQYF. The CDR3 DNA reads TGTGCCAGCAGCTTACGGCGGGGGCCGATGGCCCAGTACTTC. The V and J genes are TRBV11-3 and TRBJ2-5, with a tentative D call TRBD2 (7 bases). Per the germline V gene, CDR1 is SGHNT and CDR2 is YENEEA. V was cut by 2 bases and J by 9 bases, with 16 bases left in between. The CDR3 covers 14 residues.

The rearrangement links TRBV6-6 to TRBJ1-2; 7 bases map to TRBD1. V lost 2 bases, J lost 10 bases, and 10 bases stayed unmatched. Per germline, CDR1 MNHNY and CDR2 SVGAGI (reference sequence). This CDR3 is built from 14 residues. The CDR3 is CASSYSVRDSPYTF. CDR3 nucleotide sequence: TGTGCCAGCAGTTACAGCGTGCGGGACAGTCCCTACACCTTC.

This chain uses TRBV6-5 with TRBJ1-2; 9 bases map to TRBD1. V shed 2 bases and J 5 bases; nucleotides not matched to a gene: 6. The CDR3 extends over 15 amino acids. CDR1 and CDR2 from the germline V gene are MNHEY and SVGAGI. The CDR3 nucleotides read TGTGCCAGCAGTTACGAAGAGACAGGGGGATATGGCTACACCTTC. Amino acid sequence: CASSYEETGGYGYTF.

The rearrangement links TRBV7-8 to TRBJ2-1, with TRBD2 matching over 9 bases. V was clipped by 2 bases and J by 8 bases; unmatched bases: 7. The germline V gene has CDR1 SGHVS and CDR2 FQNEAQ. This CDR3 spans 15 amino acids. The CDR3 DNA sequence: TGTGCCAGCAGCTTACGGGCTAGCGGGATCGATGAGCAGTTCTTC. Amino acid sequence: CASSLRASGIDEQFF. The whole variable domain, filled in from reference TRBV7-8 and TRBJ2-1, reads GAGVSQSPRYKVAKRGQDVALRCDPISGHVSLFWYQQALGQGPEFLTYFQNEAQLDKSGLPSDRFFAERPEGSVSTLKIQRTQQEDSAVYLCASSLRASGIDEQFFGPGTRLTVL.

This chain joins TRBV20-1 and TRBJ2-1; D is unclear. This CDR3 has 11 amino acids. Germline V gene lookup returns CDR1 DFQATT and CDR2 SNEGSKA (reference sequence). Deletions cut 1 base from V and 10 bases from J, with 8 bases between. CDR3 sequence (DNA): TGCAGTGCTAGAGTGCGGCAGGAGCAGTTCTTC. Protein: CSARVRQEQFF.

J is TRBJ1-1 and V is TRBV5-8; TRBD1 matches at 7 bases. The germline gives CDR1 SGHTS, CDR2 YDEGEE. V dropped 0 bases and J dropped 3; count of bases not matched to a gene: 2. This CDR3 region has 14 residues. CDR3 nucleotides: TGTGCCAGCAGCTTGGATGACAGGGACACTGAAGCTTTCTTT. This sequence encodes CASSLDDRDTEAFF.

The rearrangement links TRBV9 to TRBJ2-5; 8 bases line up with TRBD2. V lost 2 bases, J lost 4 bases, and 7 bases stayed unmatched. CDR1 is SGDLS and CDR2 is YYNGEE in the germline V gene. There are 15 residues in the CDR3. CDR3: CASSVAGGAPETQYF. The DNA of the CDR3 is TGTGCCAGCAGCGTGGCGGGGGGTGCACCAGAGACCCAGTACTTC.

The chain joins TRBV5-1 to TRBJ2-5; tentative D call: TRBD2 (5 bases). The CDR3 is 13 amino acids. Germline assignment: CDR1 SGHRS and CDR2 YFSETQ. V was pared by 3 bases and J by 1 base, with 7 bases between. The CDR3 is CASSSTSQETQYF. The CDR3 DNA is TGCGCCAGCAGCTCTACTAGCCAAGAGACCCAGTACTTC.